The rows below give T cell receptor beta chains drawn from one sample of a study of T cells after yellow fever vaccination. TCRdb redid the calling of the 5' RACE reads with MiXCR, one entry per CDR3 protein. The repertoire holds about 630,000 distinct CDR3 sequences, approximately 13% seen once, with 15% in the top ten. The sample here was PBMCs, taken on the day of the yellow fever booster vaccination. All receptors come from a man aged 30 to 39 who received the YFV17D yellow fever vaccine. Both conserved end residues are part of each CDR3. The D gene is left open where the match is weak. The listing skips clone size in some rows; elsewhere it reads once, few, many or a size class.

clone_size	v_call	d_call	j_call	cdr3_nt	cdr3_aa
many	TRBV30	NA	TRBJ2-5	TGTGCCTGGAGTGGTTCGGACAAAGAGACCCAGTACTTC	CAWSGSDKETQYF
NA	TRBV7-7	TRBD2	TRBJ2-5	TGTGCCAGCAGCTCAGGACTAGCGATGTTAGAGACCCAGTACTTC	CASSSGLAMLETQYF
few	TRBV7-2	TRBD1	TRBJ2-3	TGTGCCAGCAGCCAAACAGGGGACAATACGCAGTATTTT	CASSQTGDNTQYF
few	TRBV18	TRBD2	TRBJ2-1	TGTGCCAGCTCACCCCTAGCGGGGGGGTGGAATGAGCAGTTCTTC	CASSPLAGGWNEQFF
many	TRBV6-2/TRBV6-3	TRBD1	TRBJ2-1	TGTGCCAGCAGTAACCGACAGGGAAGGAACGATGAGCAGTTCTTC	CASSNRQGRNDEQFF
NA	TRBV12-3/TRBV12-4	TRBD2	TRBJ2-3	TGTGCCAGCTTGGGACTAGCGGGCACAGATACGCAGTATTTT	CASLGLAGTDTQYF
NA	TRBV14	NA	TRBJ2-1	TGTGCCAGCAGCCAACTCACTAGTTCCTACAATGAGCAGTTCTTC	CASSQLTSSYNEQFF
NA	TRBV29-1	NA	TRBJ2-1	TGCAGCGTTGGGGGGGGGGGCGGTCAGCAGTTCTTC	CSVGGGGGQQFF
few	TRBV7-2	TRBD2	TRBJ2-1	TGTGCCAGCAGCTTAGATCCTAGCGGTTACAATGAGCAGTTCTTC	CASSLDPSGYNEQFF
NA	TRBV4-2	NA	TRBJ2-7	TGTGCCAGCAGCCAAGTAAACCCGGGTACCGGCGAGCAGTACTTC	CASSQVNPGTGEQYF
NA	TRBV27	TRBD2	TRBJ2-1	TGTGCCAGCAGTCTAGCGGGCCACTCCTACAATGAGCAGTTCTTC	CASSLAGHSYNEQFF
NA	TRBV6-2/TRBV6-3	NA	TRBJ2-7	TGTGCCAGCAGTCCGACAGCCCAGGAGCAGTACTTC	CASSPTAQEQYF
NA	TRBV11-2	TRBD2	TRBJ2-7	TGTGCCAGCAGCGAGGCGGGAGGGCCTCAGGACGAGCAGTACTTC	CASSEAGGPQDEQYF
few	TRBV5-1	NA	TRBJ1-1	TGCGCCAGCAGTTTATCGGACAGTCGGACTGAAGCTTTCTTT	CASSLSDSRTEAFF
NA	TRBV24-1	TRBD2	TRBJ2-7	TGTGCCACCAGTGACCCAGGGGGAGCGGGAGGCTACGAGCAGTACTTC	CATSDPGGAGGYEQYF
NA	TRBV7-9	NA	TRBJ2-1	TGTGCCAGCAGCTCATCGAACCCTCCCGTTGAGCAGTTCTTC	CASSSSNPPVEQFF
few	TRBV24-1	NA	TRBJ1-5	TGTGCCACCAGTGATTTTGGGCGAAATCAGCCCCAGCATTTT	CATSDFGRNQPQHF
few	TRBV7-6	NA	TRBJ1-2	TGTGCCAGCAGCTCGATGACAGGCCGGGGCTCCTATGGCTACACCTTC	CASSSMTGRGSYGYTF
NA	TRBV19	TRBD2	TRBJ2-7	TGTGCCCGCATAAAGCGGGAGGCTTGGTACGAGCAGTACTTC	CARIKREAWYEQYF
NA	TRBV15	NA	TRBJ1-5	TGTGCCACCAGCAGAGATACGGGCAATCAGCCCCAGCATTTT	CATSRDTGNQPQHF
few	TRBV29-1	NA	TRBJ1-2	TGCAGCGTTGTCGAAGTAGGGGGCTATGGCTACACCTTC	CSVVEVGGYGYTF
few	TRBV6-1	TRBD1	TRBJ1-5	TGTGCCAGCAGAAGGGACAGGGCGAGAGGCAATCAGCCCCAGCATTTT	CASRRDRARGNQPQHF
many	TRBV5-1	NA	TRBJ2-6	TGCGCCAGCAGCTTGGGAGGGACTGGGGCCAACGTCCTGACTTTC	CASSLGGTGANVLTF
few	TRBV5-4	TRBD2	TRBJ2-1	TGTGCCAGCAGCGCAGGGACTAGCGGGAGTCGGTACAATGAGCAGTTCTTC	CASSAGTSGSRYNEQFF
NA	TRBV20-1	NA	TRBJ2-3	TGCAGTGCTTCTACAGGGCTAGAATCGGATACGCAGTATTTT	CSASTGLESDTQYF
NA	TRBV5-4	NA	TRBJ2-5	TGTGCCAGCAGCCGGACATGGGAAGAGACCCAGTACTTC	CASSRTWEETQYF
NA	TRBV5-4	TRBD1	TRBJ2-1	TGTGCCAGCAGCTTCTGGCCGGACAGGGGGAACAATGAGCAGTTCTTC	CASSFWPDRGNNEQFF
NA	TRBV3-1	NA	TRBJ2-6	TGTGCCAGCAGTCAGACACAGACGGCCAACGTCCTGACTTTC	CASSQTQTANVLTF
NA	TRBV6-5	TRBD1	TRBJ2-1	TGTGCCAGCAGTTACGGGGACAGGGGTTATGAGCAGTTCTTC	CASSYGDRGYEQFF
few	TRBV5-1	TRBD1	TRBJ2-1	TGCGCCAGCAGCTTGCTAGGACAGGGGGCCACCTACAATGAGCAGTTCTTC	CASSLLGQGATYNEQFF
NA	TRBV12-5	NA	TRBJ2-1	TGTGCTAGTGGTTTGAGGCTAGACGGGGATGAGCAGTTCTTC	CASGLRLDGDEQFF
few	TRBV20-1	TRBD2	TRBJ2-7	TGCAGTGCTAGAGATCGGCTAGCGGGCCGCTACGAGCAGTACTTC	CSARDRLAGRYEQYF
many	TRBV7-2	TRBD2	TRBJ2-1	TGTGCCAGCCGACTAGCGGGAAACAATGAGCAGTTCTTC	CASRLAGNNEQFF
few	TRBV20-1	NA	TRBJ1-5	TGCAGTGCTAACCCGGGACCCCCATATAGCAATCAGCCCCAGCATTTT	CSANPGPPYSNQPQHF
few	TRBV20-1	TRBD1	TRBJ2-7	TGCAGTGCCAGGGGACAGGAGTCCTACGAGCAGTACTTC	CSARGQESYEQYF
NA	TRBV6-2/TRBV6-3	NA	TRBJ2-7	TGTGCCAGCGGGAGCGACTTCCCCTACGAGCAGTACTTC	CASGSDFPYEQYF
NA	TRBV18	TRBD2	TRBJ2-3	TGTGCCAGCTCAGGTAACTTGGCGGGAGCATCAGATACGCAGTATTTT	CASSGNLAGASDTQYF
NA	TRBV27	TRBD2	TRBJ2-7	TGTGCCAGCGCCCGGGCGGGGGTTGAGCAGTACTTC	CASARAGVEQYF
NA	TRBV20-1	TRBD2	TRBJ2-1	TGCAGTGCCATGACTAGCGGGAGGGCCTACAATGAGCAGTTCTTC	CSAMTSGRAYNEQFF
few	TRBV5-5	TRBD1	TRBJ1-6	TGTGCCAGCAGCTTGGATGACAGGGTAACGACTTCACCCCTCCACTTT	CASSLDDRVTTSPLHF